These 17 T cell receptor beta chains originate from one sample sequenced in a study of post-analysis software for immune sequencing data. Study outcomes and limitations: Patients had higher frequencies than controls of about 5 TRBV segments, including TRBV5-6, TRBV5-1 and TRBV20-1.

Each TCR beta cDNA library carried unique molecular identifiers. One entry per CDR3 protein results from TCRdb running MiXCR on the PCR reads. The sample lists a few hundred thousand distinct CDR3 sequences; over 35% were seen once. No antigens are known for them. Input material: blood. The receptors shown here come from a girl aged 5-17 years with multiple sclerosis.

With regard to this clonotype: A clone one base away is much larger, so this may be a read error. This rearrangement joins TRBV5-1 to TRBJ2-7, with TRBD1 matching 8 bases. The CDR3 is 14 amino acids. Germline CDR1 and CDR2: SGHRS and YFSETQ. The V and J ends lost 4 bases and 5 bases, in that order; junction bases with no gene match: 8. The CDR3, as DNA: TGCGCCAGCAGCCGCGGACAGGGTTCCCACGAGCAGTACTTC. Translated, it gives CASSRGQGSHEQYF. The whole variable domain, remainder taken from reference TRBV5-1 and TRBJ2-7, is KAGVTQTPRYLIKTRGQQVTLSCSPISGHRSVSWYQQTPGQGLQFLFEYFSETQRNKGNFPGRFSGRQFSNSRSEMNVSTLELGDSALYLCASSRGQGSHEQYFGPGTRLTVT.

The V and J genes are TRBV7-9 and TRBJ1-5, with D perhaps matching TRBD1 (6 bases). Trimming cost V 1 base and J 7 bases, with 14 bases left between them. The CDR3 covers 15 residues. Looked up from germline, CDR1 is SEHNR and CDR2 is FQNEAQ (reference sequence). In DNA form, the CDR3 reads TGTGCCAGCAGCTTAGATGGGGGGGCCGGACAGCCCCAGCATTTT. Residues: CASSLDGGAGQPQHF.

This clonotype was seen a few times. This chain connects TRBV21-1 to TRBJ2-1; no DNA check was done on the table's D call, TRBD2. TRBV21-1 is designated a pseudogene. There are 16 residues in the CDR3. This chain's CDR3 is CASSPHTASGSNEQFF. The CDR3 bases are TGTGCCAGCAGCCCCCACACGGCTAGCGGGAGCAATGAGCAGTTCTTC.

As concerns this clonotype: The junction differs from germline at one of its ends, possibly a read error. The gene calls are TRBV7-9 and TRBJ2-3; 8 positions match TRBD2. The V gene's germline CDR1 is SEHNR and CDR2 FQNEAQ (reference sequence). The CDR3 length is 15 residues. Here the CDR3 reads CASSSPREGRDTQYF. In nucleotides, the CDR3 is TGCGCCAGCAGCTCCCCCCGGGAGGGCAGGGATACGCAGTATTTT.

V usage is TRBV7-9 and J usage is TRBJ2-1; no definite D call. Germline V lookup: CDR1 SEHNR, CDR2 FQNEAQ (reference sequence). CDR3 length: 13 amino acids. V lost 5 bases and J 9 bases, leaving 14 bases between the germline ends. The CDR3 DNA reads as TGTGCCAGCAGCCTCTCAGAGGTTCCTGAGCAGTTCTTC. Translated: CASSLSEVPEQFF.

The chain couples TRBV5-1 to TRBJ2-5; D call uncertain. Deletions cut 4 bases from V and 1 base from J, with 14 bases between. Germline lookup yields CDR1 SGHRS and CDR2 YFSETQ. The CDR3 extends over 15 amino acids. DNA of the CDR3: TGCGCCAGCAGCCCGGAAAGGCCTACCCAAGAGACCCAGTACTTC. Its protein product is CASSPERPTQETQYF.

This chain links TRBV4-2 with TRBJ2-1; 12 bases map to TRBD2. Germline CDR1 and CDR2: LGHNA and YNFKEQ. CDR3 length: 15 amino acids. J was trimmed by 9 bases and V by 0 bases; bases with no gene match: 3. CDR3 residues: CASSQELAGGSEQFF. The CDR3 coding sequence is TGTGCCAGCAGCCAAGAACTAGCGGGAGGAAGTGAGCAGTTCTTC.

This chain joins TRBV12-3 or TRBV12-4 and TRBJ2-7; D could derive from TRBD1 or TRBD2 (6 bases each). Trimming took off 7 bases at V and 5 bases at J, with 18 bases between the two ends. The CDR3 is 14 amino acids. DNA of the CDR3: TGTGCCAGCACTACATTTCGAGGGGGGAACGAGCAGTACTTC. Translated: CASTTFRGGNEQYF.

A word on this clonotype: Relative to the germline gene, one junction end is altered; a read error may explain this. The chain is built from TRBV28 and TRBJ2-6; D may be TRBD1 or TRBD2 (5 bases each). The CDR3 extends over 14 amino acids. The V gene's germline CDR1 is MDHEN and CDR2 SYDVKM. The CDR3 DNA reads TGTGCCAGCAGCCGGGGCTCTGGGGCCAGCGTCCTGACTTTC. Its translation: CASSRGSGASVLTF.

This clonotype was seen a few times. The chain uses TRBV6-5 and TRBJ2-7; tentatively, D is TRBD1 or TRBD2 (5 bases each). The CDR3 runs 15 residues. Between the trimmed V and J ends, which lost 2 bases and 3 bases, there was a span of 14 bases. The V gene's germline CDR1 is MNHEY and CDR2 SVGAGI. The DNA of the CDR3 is TGTGCCAGCAGTTACCGAGAGGGGAAGAACTACGAGCAGTACTTC. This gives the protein CASSYREGKNYEQYF.

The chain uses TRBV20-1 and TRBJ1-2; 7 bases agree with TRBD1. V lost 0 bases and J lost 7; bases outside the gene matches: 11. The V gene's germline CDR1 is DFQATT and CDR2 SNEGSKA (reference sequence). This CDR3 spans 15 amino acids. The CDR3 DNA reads TGCAGTGCTAGAGATTCCCTTAAGGGGGCTACTGGCTACACCTTC. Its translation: CSARDSLKGATGYTF.

The CDR3 nucleotides read TGTGCCAGCAGTTCTCAGCGGTACGGTGGCGCAGATACGCAGTATTTT. This gives the protein CASSSQRYGGADTQYF. The rearrangement uses TRBV6-2 or TRBV6-3 and TRBJ2-3; D perhaps matches TRBD2 (5 bases). Germline values: CDR1 MNHEY, CDR2 SVGEGT. This CDR3 spans 16 amino acids. V shed 4 bases and J shed 4 bases, with 18 bases lying between them.

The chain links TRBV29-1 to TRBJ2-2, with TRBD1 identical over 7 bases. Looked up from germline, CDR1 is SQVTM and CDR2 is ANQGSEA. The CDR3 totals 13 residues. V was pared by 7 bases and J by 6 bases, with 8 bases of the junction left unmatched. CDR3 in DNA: TGCAGCGGAACGACAGGGTCCGCCGGGGAGCTGTTTTTT. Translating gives CSGTTGSAGELFF.

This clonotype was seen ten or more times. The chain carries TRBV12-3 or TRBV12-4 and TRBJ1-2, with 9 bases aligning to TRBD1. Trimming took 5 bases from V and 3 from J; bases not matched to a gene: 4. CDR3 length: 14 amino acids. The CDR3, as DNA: TGTGCCAGCAGTCCCAGGACAGGGGACTATGGCTACACCTTC. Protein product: CASSPRTGDYGYTF.

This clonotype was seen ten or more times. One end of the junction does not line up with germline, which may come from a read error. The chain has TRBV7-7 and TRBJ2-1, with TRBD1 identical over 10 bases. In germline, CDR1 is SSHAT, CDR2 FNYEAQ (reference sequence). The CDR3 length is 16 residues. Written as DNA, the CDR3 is TGTGCTAGCAGCTTAGGGCTGGGACAGGGGTACAATGAGCAGTTCTTC. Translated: CASSLGLGQGYNEQFF.

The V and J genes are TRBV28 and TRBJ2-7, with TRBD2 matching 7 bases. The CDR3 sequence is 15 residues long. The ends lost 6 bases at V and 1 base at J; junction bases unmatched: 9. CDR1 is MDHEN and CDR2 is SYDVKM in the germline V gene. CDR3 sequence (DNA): TGTGCCAGCAGCTTGCGCGGGAGTGGGTCCTACGAGCAGTACTTC. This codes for CASSLRGSGSYEQYF.

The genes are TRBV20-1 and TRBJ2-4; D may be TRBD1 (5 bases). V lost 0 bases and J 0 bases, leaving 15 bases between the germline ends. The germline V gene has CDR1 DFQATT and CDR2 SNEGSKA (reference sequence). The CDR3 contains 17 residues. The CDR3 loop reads CSARDGAQPVAKNIQYF. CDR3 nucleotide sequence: TGCAGTGCTAGAGATGGGGCTCAACCCGTAGCCAAAAACATTCAGTACTTC.